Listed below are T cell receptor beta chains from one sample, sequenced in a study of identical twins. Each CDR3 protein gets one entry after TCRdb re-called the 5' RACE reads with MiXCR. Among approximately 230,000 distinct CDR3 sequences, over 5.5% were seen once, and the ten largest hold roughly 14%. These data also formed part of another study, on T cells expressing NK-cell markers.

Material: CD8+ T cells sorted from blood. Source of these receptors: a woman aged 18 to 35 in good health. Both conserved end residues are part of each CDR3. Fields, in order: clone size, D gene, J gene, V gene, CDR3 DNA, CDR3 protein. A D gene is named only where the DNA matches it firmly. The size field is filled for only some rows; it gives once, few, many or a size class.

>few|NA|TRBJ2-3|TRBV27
TGTGCCACCCGGACTTTTCCCGACACAGATACGCAGTATTTT
CATRTFPDTDTQYF
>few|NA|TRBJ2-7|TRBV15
TGTGCCACCAGAGGCCCGTGGGGCTACGAGCAGTACTTC
CATRGPWGYEQYF
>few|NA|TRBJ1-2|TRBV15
TGTGCCACCAGCGAGAGGGGAGGGTCCCTGAACTATGGCTACACCTTC
CATSERGGSLNYGYTF
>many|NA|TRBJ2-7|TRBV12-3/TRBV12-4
TGTGCCAGCAGTTTAATGGTCTCCGAGCAGTACTTC
CASSLMVSEQYF
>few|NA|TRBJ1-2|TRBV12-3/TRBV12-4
TGTGCCAGCAGTTTCAAGGGCAACTATGGCTACACCTTC
CASSFKGNYGYTF
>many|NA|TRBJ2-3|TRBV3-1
TGTGCCAGCAGCCTGGCCCCCAACCCTGGAGATACGCAGTATTTT
CASSLAPNPGDTQYF
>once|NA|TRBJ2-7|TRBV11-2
TGTGCCAGCACCCCGGGACTCGTCTGCTACGAGCAGTACTTC
CASTPGLVCYEQYF
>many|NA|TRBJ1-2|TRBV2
TGTGCCAGCGGGGGCGGAGGCTACACCTTC
CASGGGGYTF
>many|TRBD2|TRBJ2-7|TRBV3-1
TGTGCCAGCAGACCTAGCGGGAGGAGCGAGCAGTACTTC
CASRPSGRSEQYF
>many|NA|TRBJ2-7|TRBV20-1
TGCAGTGCTAGAAGCTCCTACGAGCAGTACTTC
CSARSSYEQYF
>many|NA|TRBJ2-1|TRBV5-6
TGTGCCAGCAGGTCCACTCCCCTTAGCTCCTACAATGAGCAGTTCTTC
CASRSTPLSSYNEQFF
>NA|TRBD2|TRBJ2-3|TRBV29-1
TGCAGCGTTGACAAGCGGGGGGCCTTCGCAGATACGCAGTATTTT
CSVDKRGAFADTQYF
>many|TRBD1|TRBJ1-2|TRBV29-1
TGCAGCGCCAGGACAGGGATCTTCTATGGCTACACCTTC
CSARTGIFYGYTF
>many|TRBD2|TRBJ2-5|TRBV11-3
TGTGCCAGCAGCTTAGATCTACCGTCTAGCGGGGGGGAGACCCAGTACTTC
CASSLDLPSSGGETQYF
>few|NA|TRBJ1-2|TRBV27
TGTGCCAGCGGAGATTGGGGGCGTGGCTACACCTTC
CASGDWGRGYTF
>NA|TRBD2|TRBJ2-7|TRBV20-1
TGCAGTGCTCCTCATAGCGGGGTCGCCGTCGGGTCCTACGAGCAGTACTTC
CSAPHSGVAVGSYEQYF
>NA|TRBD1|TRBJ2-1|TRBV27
TGTACCAGCAGCAGACAGGGATTCAATGAGCAGTTCTTC
CTSSRQGFNEQFF
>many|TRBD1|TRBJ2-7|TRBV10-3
TGTGCCATCAGTGAGAGGGGGCCCGTACCCGACGAGCAGTACTTC
CAISERGPVPDEQYF
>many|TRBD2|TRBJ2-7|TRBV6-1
TGTGCCAGCAGTCCGAGCGGGAGTGCGTACGAGCAGTACTTC
CASSPSGSAYEQYF
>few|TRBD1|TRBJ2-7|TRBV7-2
TGTGCCAGCAGCCTTACCTTCGCAGGGGGCTCCTACGAGCAGTACTTC
CASSLTFAGGSYEQYF
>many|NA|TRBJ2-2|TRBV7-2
TGTGCCAGCGTCGAACTCATGGGGTGGGAGTACACCGGGGAGCTGTTTTTT
CASVELMGWEYTGELFF
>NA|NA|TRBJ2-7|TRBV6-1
TGTGCCAGCCGAAGCGGTACCTCCTACGAGCAGTACTTC
CASRSGTSYEQYF
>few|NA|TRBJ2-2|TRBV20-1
TGCAGTGCTAGAGATCGGGACACCGGGGAGCTGTTTTTT
CSARDRDTGELFF
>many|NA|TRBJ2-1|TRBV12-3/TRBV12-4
TGTGCCAGCAGTTTTATCAACAATGAGCAGTTCTTC
CASSFINNEQFF
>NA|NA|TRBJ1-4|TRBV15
TGTGCCACCAGCAGCCGCGGAGGGGAAAAACTGTTTTTT
CATSSRGGEKLFF
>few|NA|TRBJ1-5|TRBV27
TGTGCCAGCAGTTTAGGGTTTGATCAGCCCCAGCATTTT
CASSLGFDQPQHF
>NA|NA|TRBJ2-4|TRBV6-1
TGTGCCAGCAGTGAAATTCCCCAGAGGCTAGCCAAAAACATTCAGTACTTC
CASSEIPQRLAKNIQYF
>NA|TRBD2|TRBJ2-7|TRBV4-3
TGCGCCAGCCCACGCCCCGGACAGCGGGAGGTGTACGAGCAGTACTTC
CASPRPGQREVYEQYF
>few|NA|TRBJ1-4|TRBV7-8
TGTGCCAGCAGCTCCGGGCCTCCCTGGGTGTCAACTAATGAAAAACTGTTTTTT
CASSSGPPWVSTNEKLFF
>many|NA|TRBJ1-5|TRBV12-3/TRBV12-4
TGTGCCAGCAGTTTAGGCGGCTTCAATCAGCCCCAGCATTTT
CASSLGGFNQPQHF
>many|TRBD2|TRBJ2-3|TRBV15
TGTGCCACAGGCTGTAAGCGGGGAACTAGCACAGATACGCAGTATTTT
CATGCKRGTSTDTQYF
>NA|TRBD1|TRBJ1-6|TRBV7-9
TGTGCCAGCAGCGCACAACCCGGGACAGGGTCTTCACCCCTCCACTTT
CASSAQPGTGSSPLHF
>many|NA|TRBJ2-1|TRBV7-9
TGTGCCAGCAGCTTACAGGGGATGGGGCAGTTCTTC
CASSLQGMGQFF
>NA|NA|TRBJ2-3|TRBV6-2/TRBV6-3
TGTGCCAGCAGTTACAGCCGGGAGTATTTGGCAGATACGCAGTATTTT
CASSYSREYLADTQYF
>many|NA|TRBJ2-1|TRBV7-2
TGTGCCAGCAGTACCACTTGGAGCTCCTACAATGAGCAGTTCTTC
CASSTTWSSYNEQFF
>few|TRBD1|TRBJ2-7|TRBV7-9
TGTGCCAGCAGCTTAATCCGACAGGGCGATGAGCAGTACTTC
CASSLIRQGDEQYF
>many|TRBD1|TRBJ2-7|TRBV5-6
TGTGCCAGCAGCTCCTTGACAGGGAGTTCCTACGAGCAGTACTTC
CASSSLTGSSYEQYF
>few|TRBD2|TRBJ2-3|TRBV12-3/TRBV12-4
TGTGCCAGCAGCATATCGGGACTAGCGGGTTCAAGCGGAACAGATACGCAGTATTTT
CASSISGLAGSSGTDTQYF
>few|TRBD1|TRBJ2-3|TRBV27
TGTGCCGCCCAGGGACAGACGACAGATACGCAGTATTTT
CAAQGQTTDTQYF
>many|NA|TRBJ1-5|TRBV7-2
TGTGCCAGCAGCTTAGTTCTGGGCGGTCAGCCCCAGCATTTT
CASSLVLGGQPQHF
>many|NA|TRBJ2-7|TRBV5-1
TGCGCCAGCAGCTTGGAGTCGAAGGAGTACGACGAGCAGTACTTC
CASSLESKEYDEQYF
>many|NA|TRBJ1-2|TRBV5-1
TGCGCCAGCAGCTGGGGAATGGACGCTAACTATGGCTACACCTTC
CASSWGMDANYGYTF
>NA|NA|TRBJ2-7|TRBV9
TGTGCCAGCAGCGTAGGCAGGGAGAGGTACGAGCAGTACTTC
CASSVGRERYEQYF
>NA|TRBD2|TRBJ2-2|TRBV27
TGTGCCAGCAGTCCGGGACTAGCGGGGGGGATCGGGGAGCTGTTTTTT
CASSPGLAGGIGELFF
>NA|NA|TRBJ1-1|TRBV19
TGTGCCAGTACCTTTGTAGGGGTGAACACTGAAGCTTTCTTT
CASTFVGVNTEAFF
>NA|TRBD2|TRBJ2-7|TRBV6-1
TGTGCCAGCAGTCCGAGGCCGGGGGGGGCCTACGAGCAGTACTTC
CASSPRPGGAYEQYF
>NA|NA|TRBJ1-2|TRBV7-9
TGTGCCAGCAGCTTAGGACAGACCGACTATGGCTACACCTTC
CASSLGQTDYGYTF
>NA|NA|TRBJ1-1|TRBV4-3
TGCGCCAGCAGCCTTAGCGGGGGGAAAGCTTTCTTT
CASSLSGGKAFF
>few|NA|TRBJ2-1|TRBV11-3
TGTGCCAGCACCCCAGGGCCCCGATCTTACAATGAGCAGTTCTTC
CASTPGPRSYNEQFF
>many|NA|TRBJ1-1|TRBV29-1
TGCAGCGTTGACGGAACCACTGAAGCTTTCTTT
CSVDGTTEAFF
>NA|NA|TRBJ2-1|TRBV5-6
TGTGCCAGCAGCCCCGGGGCCTACTATGAGCAGTTCTTC
CASSPGAYYEQFF
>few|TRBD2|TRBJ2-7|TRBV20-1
TGCAGTGCTAGAGCTGGGGAGCGGGGAGCCTACGAGCAGTACTTC
CSARAGERGAYEQYF
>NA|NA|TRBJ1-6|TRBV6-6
TGTGCCAGCAGTTACCGGGGAGAGGGACCCCTCCACTTT
CASSYRGEGPLHF
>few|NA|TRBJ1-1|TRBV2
TGTGCCAGCAGCGCCCGGGAACTAGGGGTGAATGAAGCTTTCTTT
CASSARELGVNEAFF